This record concerns one T cell receptor beta chain sequence. These data come from a study of T cells expressing NK-cell markers. Study summary: Serological testing identified most of the eight sequenced donors as HCMV-seropositive and one as seronegative.

From the 5' RACE reads, TCRdb lists one entry per CDR3 protein and no DNA. The sample holds about 370,000 distinct CDR3 sequences. The CDR3 has 13 residues. Looked up from germline, CDR1 is DFQATT and CDR2 is SNEGSKA (reference sequence). The genes are TRBV20-1 and TRBJ2-5; the TCRdb D gene call, TRBD1, has no DNA to confirm it. What was sequenced was blood T cells: a sorted CD56 or NKG2C T cell subset, CD4+ or CD8+ T cells, or bulk PBMC T cells (not recorded which). The TCR was taken from a woman between 45 and 65 years old in good health. CDR3 sequence: CSAPRDIQETQYF.